The text below deals with one T cell receptor beta chain. The data derive from a study of T cells after yellow fever vaccination. UMIs were added to TCR cDNA along with a universal primer site when it was made by 5'RACE template switching. TCRdb independently ran MiXCR on the 5' RACE reads; one entry per CDR3 protein. The sample includes some 250,000 distinct CDR3 sequences, about 7.1% of them seen just once. Trimming left V 0 bases short and J 0 bases short, with 33 bases between. The CDR3 sequence is 24 residues long. Germline-derived CDR1 and CDR2 are KGHSH and LQKENI. This rearrangement joins TRBV18 to TRBJ2-1, with D tentatively TRBD1 or TRBD2 (6 bases each). The receptor was derived from a young man who received the YFV17D yellow fever vaccine. The specimen was CD4+ T cells sorted from PBMCs, collected 15 days after the yellow fever booster vaccination. CDR3: CASSPPVGAGNAGQFFSSYNEQFF. The CDR3 DNA reads as TGTGCCAGCTCACCACCGGTGGGCGCGGGAAACGCGGGACAATTCTTCAGCTCCTACAATGAGCAGTTCTTC.